These T cell receptor beta chains were read from a single sample in a study of shared clonotypes between healthy human individuals. The assay was immunoSEQ multiplex PCR, and TCRdb's table has in-frame clones only and misses some. This sample carries roughly 640,000 clones, approximately 97% of them seen once, and the ten largest clones take roughly 0.05%. Material for sequencing was naive CD4+ T cells sorted from blood. The receptors derive from a woman aged 25 to 39 in good health. The CDR3 runs from the conserved cysteine through the conserved F or W. The order of the fields is CDR3 protein, V gene, CDR3 length.

CASSPIVGPPNTGELFF	TRBV23-1	17
CASRPTGGSTDTQYF	TRBV5-1	15
CASSLQGTNEKLFF	TRBV6-1	14
CASGRGNSYNEQFF	TRBV4-1	14
CASNTGGGDQPQHF	TRBV19	14
CASSMGRADYGYTF	TRBV28	14
CASMRGTGELFF	TRBV13	12
CASSPPHGPVVTANEQFF	TRBV28	18
CASSSPGQGTHEQYF	TRBV21-1	15
CASSEEGATGKNIQYF	TRBV2	16
CASSVVAGPPYEQYF	TRBV9	15
CASSLVLGERGSIRGQPQHF	TRBV11-3	20
CASIQGSSSGNTIYF	TRBV6-6	15
CASHVGASYTGELFF	TRBV11-2	15
CAISMTGGEGTEAFF	TRBV10-3	15
CASSIDRNTGELFF	TRBV19	14
CASTLQGWLDTEAFF	TRBV6-6	15
CASSLAVGDNEQFF	TRBV7-2	14
CASSQGTSGNTGELFF	TRBV4-2	16
CASSPFLQRDDSYNEQFF	TRBV28	18
CASSFRSYEQYF	TRBV7-9	12
CASSEISSYNEQFF	TRBV2	14
CASGSGRAGEQYF	TRBV11-3	13
CASSQGIGTISEQFF	TRBV4-1	15
CASSLSGRGESEAFF	TRBV27	15
CASSFLRSYEQYF	TRBV7-2	13
CASRTGFSSGDTQYF	TRBV27	15
CASRTTGQTNTGELFF	TRBV5-1	16
CASSLGTDSYEQYF	TRBV7-7	14
CASSSQGAQYEQYF	TRBV2	14
CASSADIQGPQHF	TRBV5-4	13
CASSFQVPDTQYF	TRBV28	13
CASSLLGLAGMTDTQYF	TRBV5-1	17
CASSYADRTGPGYEQYF	TRBV5-1	17
CASSLLAGRTDTQYF	TRBV5-1	15
CASSYRAMHRQETQYF	TRBV28	16
CATQASTDTQYF	TRBV7-9	12
CASSLVGRERGTDTQYF	TRBV11-2	17
CASSILSGSGYEQYF	TRBV19	15
CASSLRGSGDEQFF	TRBV7-8	14
CASSLFIGRDFFTDTQYF	TRBV7-9	18
CASTQGGGTKNIQYF	TRBV28	15
CASSMMDSNQPQHF	TRBV19	14
CASSIGGQLGTQPQHF	TRBV19	16
CASSPFRPGVNEKLFF	TRBV28	16
CASSRGSGGSTDTQYF	TRBV5-1	16
CASSTPGQGAGWFF	TRBV7-9	14
CASSPTLGEVTGELFF	TRBV18	16
CASSLVWGLAEGSTDTQYF	TRBV11-2	19
CASSFGRLGLAPSYEQYF	TRBV28	18
CASSAGLAGTGELFF	TRBV19	15
CASRTTNTGELFF	TRBV6-1	13
CATSRDQINEQFF	TRBV15	13
CASSSLGPRYGYTF	TRBV6-5	14
CATSRDSVRTGAIQPQHF	TRBV15	18